This passage covers 18 T cell receptor beta chains from one sample sequenced in a study of vaccination and CD4 T cells after COVID-19. Described treatment: roughly ten-day PBMC culture with coronavirus spike peptide pools or control peptides (ViraFEST assay). For these TCRs, the target antigens are not known. With the Oncomine TCR Beta short-read assay, DNA from cultured CD4+ T cells was sequenced. Using its own MiXCR run on the PCR reads, TCRdb lists one record per CDR3 protein. The sample yields some 22,000 distinct CDR3 sequences, under 65% seen once. The sequenced sample consisted of CD4+ T cells from blood, cultured in vitro. Source of these receptors: a human donor who had recovered from COVID-19.

The V and J genes are TRBV20-1 and TRBJ2-1, with D unresolved. The CDR3 extends over 13 amino acids. V was trimmed by 1 base and J by 6 bases, leaving 10 bases between them. Germline V gives CDR1 DFQATT, CDR2 SNEGSKA (reference sequence). Here the CDR3 reads CSARGLRRNEQFF. In nucleotides, the CDR3 is TGCAGTGCTAGAGGATTACGCCGCAATGAGCAGTTCTTC.

V and J are TRBV6-1 and TRBJ2-3; D possibly corresponds to TRBD1 (8 bases). Trimming removed 6 bases from V and 8 bases from J, with 18 bases in between. Germline V gene data show CDR1 as MNHNS and CDR2 as SASEGT. The CDR3 loop spans 14 amino acids. In DNA form, the CDR3 reads TGTGCCAGCAGCGCAAGGACAGGGAGGGGTACGCAGTATTTT. Its translation: CASSARTGRGTQYF.

This clonotype was counted only a few times. The rearrangement uses TRBV20-1 and TRBJ2-1; perhaps D is TRBD1 or TRBD2 (5 bases each). Trimming took 3 bases from V and 8 from J, leaving 23 bases between them. The CDR3 sequence is 16 residues long. The germline V gene encodes CDR1 DFQATT and CDR2 SNEGSKA (reference sequence). The CDR3 DNA follows: TGCAGTGCTAGTTTCAGCAAACTAGGGGTTGTAGATGAGCAGTTCTTC. Encoded protein: CSASFSKLGVVDEQFF.

The CDR3 coding sequence is TGTGCCAGCAGCCGACAGGGTTTCGAGCAGTACTTC. As protein: CASSRQGFEQYF. This chain uses TRBV12-3 or TRBV12-4 with TRBJ2-7, with 7 nucleotides matching TRBD1. V gave up 6 bases and J gave up 6 bases; unmatched junction bases: 5. The CDR3 loop spans 12 amino acids.

The V call is TRBV19, the J call TRBJ2-7; TRBD1 might be the D (6 bases). Germline V lookup: CDR1 LNHDA, CDR2 SQIVND (reference sequence). The CDR3 loop spans 15 amino acids. Trimming took 4 bases from V and 6 from J, leaving 19 bases between them. The CDR3 is CASSRAGAETLEQYF. As DNA, the CDR3 is TGTGCCAGTAGTAGGGCAGGGGCGGAGACCCTCGAGCAGTACTTC.

This clonotype was seen more than once but under ten times. V and J are TRBV20-1 and TRBJ1-2; 8 nucleotides align to TRBD1. V shed 0 bases, J shed 7 bases, and the junction held 10 bases outside the gene matches. Per germline, CDR1 DFQATT and CDR2 SNEGSKA (reference sequence). The CDR3 has 15 residues. In DNA, the CDR3 is TGCAGTGCTAGAGATGCTCAGGGGGCGCCGGGTGGCTACACCTTC. It codes for CSARDAQGAPGGYTF.

V and J are TRBV25-1 and TRBJ2-4; D is perhaps TRBD2 (6 bases). Trimming pared 2 bases from V and 4 bases from J, leaving 9 bases between. The CDR3 totals 14 residues. CDR1 and CDR2 (germline): MGHDK, SYGVNS. CDR3 sequence (DNA): TGTGCCAGCAGTGAAGTTGGAGGGAAAAACATTCAGTACTTC. Amino acid sequence: CASSEVGGKNIQYF.

V gene TRBV7-9 combines with J gene TRBJ1-5; TRBD1 might be the D (6 bases). The CDR3 is made up of 15 amino acids. Trimming left V 4 bases short and J 3 bases short, with 13 bases between. Germline assignment: CDR1 SEHNR and CDR2 FQNEAQ (reference sequence). The DNA for the CDR3 is TGTGCCAGCAGCTCAGGGCAGGGGATCAATCAGCCCCAGCATTTT. It yields the protein CASSSGQGINQPQHF. The full variable domain, rest sourced from reference TRBV7-9 and TRBJ1-5, is DTGVSQNPRHKITKRGQNVTFRCDPISEHNRLYWYRQTLGQGPEFLTYFQNEAQLEKSRLLSDRFSAERPKGSFSTLEIQRTEQGDSAMYLCASSSGQGINQPQHFGDGTRLSIL.

The table lists this clonotype with a few counts. The chain carries TRBV11-3 and TRBJ1-1; the D is unclear. CDR1 is SGHNT, CDR2 YENEEA, per germline. The germline V and J ends were trimmed by 1 base and 0 bases, with 9 bases remaining between them. CDR3 length: 15 amino acids. The CDR3 coding sequence is TGTGCCAGCAGCTTAGTGCCTACTCTGAACACTGAAGCTTTCTTT. It codes for CASSLVPTLNTEAFF.

The V and J genes are TRBV6-1 and TRBJ2-5, with 12 bases lining up with TRBD1. This CDR3 contains 14 residues. Trimming removed 6 bases from V and 5 bases from J; junction bases left unmatched: 4. Germline V gene lookup returns CDR1 MNHNS and CDR2 SASEGT. CDR3 sequence reads: CASRWDRGRETQYF. As DNA, the CDR3 is TGTGCCAGCAGATGGGACAGGGGGCGGGAGACCCAGTACTTC.

The V call is TRBV28, the J call TRBJ1-2; the D is unclear. Deletions cut 5 bases from V and 6 bases from J, with 16 bases between. Per germline, CDR1 MDHEN and CDR2 SYDVKM. The CDR3 has 14 amino acids. CDR3 sequence (DNA): TGTGCCAGCAGTGGCCCCCTTCGGACGGATGGCTACACCTTC. Amino acid sequence: CASSGPLRTDGYTF.

V and J are TRBV11-3 and TRBJ1-1, with D perhaps matching TRBD1 (5 bases). Trimming removed 3 bases from V and 4 bases from J, with 15 bases in between. Germline V gives CDR1 SGHNT, CDR2 YENEEA. The CDR3 extends over 15 amino acids. CDR3 sequence: CASSLETGVGTEAFF. CDR3 DNA: TGTGCCAGCAGCTTGGAAACGGGGGTCGGCACTGAAGCTTTCTTT.

The chain combines TRBV20-1 with TRBJ2-3, with a possible D match to TRBD1 (6 bases). In germline, CDR1 is DFQATT, CDR2 SNEGSKA (reference sequence). The CDR3 spans 14 residues. Trimming took off 3 bases at V and 5 bases at J, with 15 bases between the two ends. The CDR3 nucleotides are TGCAGTGCTAGCCCACCGGGCAGGGGAGATACGCAGTATTTT. This codes for CSASPPGRGDTQYF.

In this sample, this clonotype turned up a few times. The CDR3 nucleotides read TGTGCCAGCAGCAAGGCGGGGCTGAGCTCCTACGAGCAGTACTTC. This sequence encodes CASSKAGLSSYEQYF. This chain joins TRBV12-3 or TRBV12-4 and TRBJ2-7; perhaps TRBD2 as D (6 bases). Trimming left V 6 bases short and J 0 bases short, with 15 bases between. The CDR3 runs 15 residues.

J is TRBJ2-5 and V is TRBV7-2; a weak D match, TRBD1 (6 bases). This CDR3 contains 12 residues. Germline-derived CDR1 and CDR2 are SGHTA and FQGNSA. Trimming removed 7 bases at V and 4 bases at J, with 10 bases between. DNA for the CDR3: TGTGCCAGCACCAAGACAGGAGAGACCCAGTACTTC. It codes for CASTKTGETQYF.

This clonotype was detected only a few times. The chain has TRBV7-8 and TRBJ1-5; tentative D call: TRBD1 (5 bases). Germline V CDR1 and CDR2: SGHVS, FQNEAQ. V lost 4 bases, J lost 7 bases, and 11 bases lay in between. This CDR3 has 13 residues. The CDR3 sequence is CASSWQGEQPQHF. CDR3 nucleotides: TGTGCCAGCAGCTGGCAGGGAGAGCAGCCCCAGCATTTT.

The rearrangement joins TRBV6-1 to TRBJ2-7; D ambiguous. V shed 6 bases and J shed 3 bases, with 12 bases lying between them. The CDR3 has 13 amino acids. The germline V gene encodes CDR1 MNHNS and CDR2 SASEGT. CDR3 sequence reads: CASSRAANYEQYF. In DNA, the CDR3 is TGTGCCAGCAGCCGGGCCGCTAACTACGAGCAGTACTTC.

This clonotype was found a few times. The chain carries TRBV6-1 and TRBJ1-6; TRBD1 aligns across 9 bases. CDR3 length: 16 residues. The junction had 9 bases not matched to a gene; V was cut back by 6 bases and J by 6 bases. Per the germline V gene, CDR1 is MNHNS and CDR2 is SASEGT. CDR3 loop: CASSPWGQGRNSPLHF. The CDR3 region has the DNA TGTGCCAGCAGCCCCTGGGGACAGGGACGTAATTCACCCCTCCACTTT.